These 30 T cell receptor beta chains came from one sample sequenced in a study of monozygotic twins with inflammatory bowel disease. TCRdb re-called the 5' RACE reads and catalogs CDR3 proteins one per entry, DNA excluded. Its listing shows a few hundred thousand distinct CDR3 sequences. The sample consisted of blood. Receptors were obtained from a human donor with ulcerative colitis or Crohn's disease, or a healthy co-twin of an affected twin (not recorded which).

The gene calls are TRBV13 and TRBJ2-2; without DNA, the TCRdb call of TRBD2 cannot be checked. The CDR3 length is 17 residues. The germline V gene has CDR1 PRHDT and CDR2 FYEKMQ (reference sequence). CDR3 loop: CASSFLAGGLVTGELFF.

The chain combines TRBV3-1 with TRBJ1-3. The CDR3 length is 15 residues. CDR1 is LGHDT and CDR2 is YNNKEL in the germline V gene (reference sequence). The chain's CDR3 is CASSLHPISGNTIYF. Full variable domain (remainder filled in from reference TRBV3-1 and TRBJ1-3): DTAVSQTPKYLVTQMGNDKSIKCEQNLGHDTMYWYKQDSKKFLKIMFSYNNKELIINETVPNRFSPKSPDKAHLNLHINSLELGDSAVYFCASSLHPISGNTIYFGEGSWLTVV.

This rearrangement joins TRBV11-2 to TRBJ1-1. The CDR3 has 17 residues. The V gene's germline CDR1 is SGHAT and CDR2 FQNNGV. The CDR3 is CASSLTGSGALDTEAFF.

The V and J genes are TRBV20-1 and TRBJ2-7; TCRdb lists TRBD1, though no DNA is available to test this call. The CDR3 sequence is 13 residues long. The V gene's germline CDR1 is DFQATT and CDR2 SNEGSKA (reference sequence). CDR3 region: CSAREIGGYEQYF.

The genes are TRBV20-1 and TRBJ1-2; TCRdb's D call of TRBD1 is untestable without DNA. CDR1 DFQATT and CDR2 SNEGSKA come from the germline V gene (reference sequence). The CDR3 length is 12 residues. CDR3 in amino acids: CSASQGNYGYTF.

CDR3 sequence reads: CATIGRTNTEAFF. The chain combines TRBV27 with TRBJ1-1. The CDR3 has 13 amino acids. Germline CDR1 and CDR2: MNHEY and SMNVEV (reference sequence).

The chain couples TRBV3-1 to TRBJ2-1; checking the TCRdb D call of TRBD1 is not possible without DNA. This CDR3 comprises 15 residues. Germline values: CDR1 LGHDT, CDR2 YNNKEL (reference sequence). The chain's CDR3 is CASSHLPGHYNEQFF.

The chain has TRBV19 and TRBJ2-7; TCRdb picks TRBD2, but there is no DNA to check that call. The CDR3 sequence is 14 residues long. Germline CDR1 LNHDA, CDR2 SQIVND (reference sequence). The CDR3 sequence is CASSPGVGYYEQYF. Based on the CDR3 plus reference TRBV19 and TRBJ2-7, the full variable domain is DGGITQSPKYLFRKEGQNVTLSCEQNLNHDAMYWYRQDPGQGLRLIYYSQIVNDFQKGDIAEGYSVSREKKESFPLTVTSAQKNPTAFYLCASSPGVGYYEQYFGPGTRLTVT.

This chain connects TRBV29-1 to TRBJ1-2; the D call of TRBD1 rests on TCRdb alone, since no DNA is present to check it. The germline CDR1 and CDR2 sequences are SQVTM and ANQGSEA. There are 14 residues in the CDR3. This CDR3 reads CSVDLEGQGYGYTF.

This chain connects TRBV2 to TRBJ1-2; absent DNA, TCRdb's TRBD1 call cannot be checked. The CDR3 has 14 residues. Germline lookup yields CDR1 SNHLY and CDR2 FYNNEI. CDR3 protein: CASRRAGTNYGYTF.

V usage is TRBV7-3 and J usage is TRBJ2-3; absent DNA, TCRdb's TRBD2 call cannot be checked. Germline loops: CDR1 SGHTA, CDR2 FQGTGA. This CDR3 spans 16 amino acids. CDR3 amino acids: CASSPSRERGTDTQYF. Filled out from reference TRBV7-3 and TRBJ2-3, the complete variable domain reads GAGVSQTPSNKVTEKGKYVELRCDPISGHTALYWYRQSLGQGPEFLIYFQGTGAADDSGLPNDRFFAVRPEGSVSTLKIQRTERGDSAVYLCASSPSRERGTDTQYFGPGTRLTVL.

The rearrangement links TRBV6-1 to TRBJ2-3. The CDR3 is 15 residues long. CDR1 is MNHNS, CDR2 SASEGT, per germline. CDR3 in amino acids: CASSELQAGTDTQYF.

V usage is TRBV15 and J usage is TRBJ2-7; absent DNA, TCRdb's TRBD1 call cannot be checked. The germline V gene has CDR1 LNHNV and CDR2 YYDKDF (reference sequence). This CDR3 has 16 amino acids. CDR3 region: CATSGPPPGPPNQQYF.

V gene TRBV7-2 combines with J gene TRBJ1-5. In germline, CDR1 is SGHTA, CDR2 FQGNSA. The CDR3 has 16 amino acids. The CDR3 is CASSLGGQNSNQPQHF.

This chain joins TRBV24-1 and TRBJ2-1. The CDR3 sequence is 13 residues long. CDR1 KGHDR and CDR2 SFDVKD come from the germline V gene. CDR3: CATSDSANNEQFF.

V usage is TRBV29-1 and J usage is TRBJ1-2; as DNA is missing, the TRBD1 call by TCRdb cannot be tested. Germline V gene lookup returns CDR1 SQVTM and CDR2 ANQGSEA. This CDR3 spans 14 amino acids. The CDR3 is CSVGDRGLGYGYTF.

The chain carries TRBV5-1 and TRBJ2-7; TCRdb proposes TRBD1, but this gene call is untestable without DNA. Germline assignment: CDR1 SGHRS and CDR2 YFSETQ. The CDR3 is made up of 15 amino acids. CDR3 in amino acids: CASSSVGTGPREQYF.

The chain uses TRBV7-9 and TRBJ2-1. CDR3 size: 13 residues. Germline V gene lookup returns CDR1 SEHNR and CDR2 FQNEAQ (reference sequence). The CDR3 sequence: CASSLYSRDEQFF.

The gene calls are TRBV7-3 and TRBJ1-1. CDR3 length: 13 residues. Germline-derived CDR1 and CDR2 are SGHTA and FQGTGA. The CDR3 spells CASSLQGGREAFF.

The rearrangement links TRBV7-9 to TRBJ2-1; TCRdb proposes TRBD2, but this gene call is untestable without DNA. The CDR3 runs to 16 residues. CDR1 SEHNR and CDR2 FQNEAQ come from the germline V gene (reference sequence). The CDR3 protein is CASSLGGGGPHNEQFF.

The V and J genes are TRBV5-1 and TRBJ1-1; TCRdb reports TRBD1, a call that lacks DNA to check it against. CDR1 and CDR2 (germline): SGHRS, YFSETQ. The CDR3 has 14 residues. This chain's CDR3 is CASSTRPGHPEAFF.

V and J are TRBV11-2 and TRBJ1-1; absent DNA, TCRdb's TRBD1 call cannot be checked. This CDR3 spans 16 amino acids. Germline V gives CDR1 SGHAT, CDR2 FQNNGV. Here the CDR3 reads CASSLDHGGLVTEAFF.

The rearrangement joins TRBV9 to TRBJ2-2; the D gene TCRdb calls, TRBD2, cannot be checked with no DNA. The germline V gene has CDR1 SGDLS and CDR2 YYNGEE. The CDR3 runs to 16 residues. CDR3 residues: CASSPSALAGAGELFF. The full variable domain, rest sourced from reference TRBV9 and TRBJ2-2, is DSGVTQTPKHLITATGQRVTLRCSPRSGDLSVYWYQQSLDQGLQFLIQYYNGEERAKGNILERFSAQQFPDLHSELNLSSLELGDSALYFCASSPSALAGAGELFFGEGSRLTVL.

The chain couples TRBV5-1 to TRBJ2-1; TCRdb indicates TRBD2, and absent DNA this call remains unverified. The germline gives CDR1 SGHRS, CDR2 YFSETQ. CDR3 length: 19 amino acids. CDR3 sequence: CASSSTGLAGPSSYNEQFF.

The chain carries TRBV9 and TRBJ2-7; TCRdb's D call of TRBD1 is untestable without DNA. The length of the CDR3 is 14 residues. CDR1 and CDR2 from the germline V gene are SGDLS and YYNGEE. CDR3 in amino acids: CASSAAGTDYEQYF.

The chain carries TRBV30 and TRBJ1-1; TCRdb's D gene call, TRBD1, goes unchecked for lack of DNA. CDR3 length equals 11 residues. Germline CDR1 is GTSNPN and CDR2 is SVGIG (reference sequence). This CDR3 reads CARGGTVEAFF.

The J gene is TRBJ1-3, the V gene TRBV12-3 or TRBV12-4; TCRdb's D call, TRBD1, is unchecked because there is no DNA. The CDR3 is made up of 16 amino acids. CDR3 residues: CASSPEFRGLGNTIYF.

The rearrangement links TRBV18 to TRBJ1-2; TCRdb names TRBD1, which stays unverified in the absence of DNA. Germline CDR1 and CDR2: KGHSH and LQKENI. The CDR3 consists of 15 residues. The CDR3 sequence is CASSLETTGSSGYTF.

The chain uses TRBV6-6 and TRBJ2-1; TCRdb selects TRBD1, and the lack of DNA leaves this call unchecked. The CDR3 covers 11 residues. Germline V CDR1 and CDR2: MNHNY, SVGAGI (reference sequence). The CDR3 loop is CASRGGNEQFF.

V is TRBV7-2 and J is TRBJ1-5. From germline, CDR1 is SGHTA and CDR2 FQGNSA. This CDR3 is built from 16 residues. The CDR3 reads CASSKSGRLGNQPQHF. The whole variable domain, filled in from reference TRBV7-2 and TRBJ1-5, reads GAGVSQSPSNKVTEKGKDVELRCDPISGHTALYWYRQSLGQGLEFLIYFQGNSAPDKSGLPSDRFSAERTGGSVSTLTIQRTQQEDSAVYLCASSKSGRLGNQPQHFGDGTRLSIL.